These T cell receptor beta chains were read from a single sample in a study of T cells expressing NK-cell markers. From the 5' RACE reads, TCRdb lists one entry per CDR3 protein and no DNA. This sample's clone table lists almost 450,000 distinct CDR3 sequences. Sequenced sample: blood T cells: a sorted CD56 or NKG2C T cell subset, CD4+ or CD8+ T cells, or bulk PBMC T cells (not recorded which). Receptor source: a woman aged 18 to 75 in good health. Each CDR3 is given with its conserved first and last residue.

>TRBV6-5|TRBJ1-2
CASSYGTPEFQAYGYTF
>TRBV4-2|TRBJ2-2
CASSLNHGGDGELFF
>TRBV6-2/TRBV6-3|TRBJ1-2
CASRYRVVYGYTF
>TRBV6-5|TRBJ2-3
CASSYASGGEVTQYF
>TRBV11-2|TRBJ2-5
CASSPRTAQETQYF
>TRBV5-1|TRBJ2-5
CASSLVSGPQETQYF
>TRBV29-1|TRBJ1-5
CSVGPGSNQPQHF
>TRBV5-1|TRBJ1-1
CASSLVGGSGTEAFF
>TRBV12-3/TRBV12-4|TRBJ1-1
CASTPDRGRQGPAFF
>TRBV7-9|TRBJ1-2
CASSLIPYLYTF
>TRBV7-2|TRBJ2-5
CASSLVSGRAGETQYF
>TRBV12-3/TRBV12-4|TRBJ1-2
CASIIQGASYGYTF
>TRBV7-9|TRBJ2-3
CASSLGTGGDTQYF
>TRBV12-3/TRBV12-4|TRBJ2-1
CASSYGLAPSYNEQFF
>TRBV7-2|TRBJ2-5
CASSLVRTPKETQYF
>TRBV27|TRBJ1-4
CASSTQGSQLFF
>TRBV3-1|TRBJ2-5
CASSPLGRSETQYF
>TRBV18|TRBJ2-3
CASGDGGVPDTQYF
>TRBV4-3|TRBJ2-2
CASSQDVGLPELFF
>TRBV6-1|TRBJ2-2
CASISGNTGELFF
>TRBV4-2|TRBJ2-5
CASSQETSGRKTQYF
>TRBV20-1|TRBJ2-1
CSARDDSGGYNEQFF
>TRBV25-1|TRBJ2-5
CASSELKANQETQYF
>TRBV2|TRBJ1-1
CASMGRLTTSTEAFF
>TRBV7-2|TRBJ2-3
CASSAAGTGTDTQYF
>TRBV12-3/TRBV12-4|TRBJ2-5
CASSLVGGGETQYF
>TRBV12-3/TRBV12-4|TRBJ1-4
CASSFTGNEKLFF
>TRBV12-3/TRBV12-4|TRBJ1-6
CASSPGLQNSPLHF
>TRBV29-1|TRBJ2-1
CSVVRGLAGGHNEQFF
>TRBV18|TRBJ2-2
CASSQTPAGELFF
>TRBV20-1|TRBJ2-1
CSAQTLATPSYNEQFF
>TRBV20-1|TRBJ1-2
CSARPGQGGGYTF